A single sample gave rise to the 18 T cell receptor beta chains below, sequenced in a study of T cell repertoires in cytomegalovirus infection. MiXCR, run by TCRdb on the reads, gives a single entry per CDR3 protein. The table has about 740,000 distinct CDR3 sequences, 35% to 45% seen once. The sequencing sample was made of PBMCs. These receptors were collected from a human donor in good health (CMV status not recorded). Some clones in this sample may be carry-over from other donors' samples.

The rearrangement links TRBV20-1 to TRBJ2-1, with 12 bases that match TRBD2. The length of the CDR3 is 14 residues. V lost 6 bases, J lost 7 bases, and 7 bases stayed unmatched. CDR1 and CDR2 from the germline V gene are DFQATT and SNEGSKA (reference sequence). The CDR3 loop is CSAFLAGGWNEQFF. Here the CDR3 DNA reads TGCAGTGCCTTTCTAGCGGGGGGGTGGAATGAGCAGTTCTTC.

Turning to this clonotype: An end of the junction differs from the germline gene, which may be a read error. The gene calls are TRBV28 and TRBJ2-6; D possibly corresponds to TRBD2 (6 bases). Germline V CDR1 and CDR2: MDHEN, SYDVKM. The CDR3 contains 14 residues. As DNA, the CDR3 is TGTGCCAGCAGTTTAGCGGGGCCAAAAAAGCCCTCTAGTTTC. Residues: CASSLAGPKKPSSF.

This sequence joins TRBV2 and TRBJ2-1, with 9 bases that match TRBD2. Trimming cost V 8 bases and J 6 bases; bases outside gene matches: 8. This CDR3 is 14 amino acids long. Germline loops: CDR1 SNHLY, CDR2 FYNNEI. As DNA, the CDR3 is TGTGCCAGCCTACGGAGCGGGAGGCGCAATGAGCAGTTCTTC. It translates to CASLRSGRRNEQFF.

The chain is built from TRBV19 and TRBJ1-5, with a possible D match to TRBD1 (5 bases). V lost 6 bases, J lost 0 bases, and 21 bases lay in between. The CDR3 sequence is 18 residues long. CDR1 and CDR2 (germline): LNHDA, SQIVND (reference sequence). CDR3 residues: CASSRSRGRGISNQPQHF. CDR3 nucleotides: TGTGCCAGTAGCCGGAGCCGGGGCAGAGGGATTAGCAATCAGCCCCAGCATTTT.

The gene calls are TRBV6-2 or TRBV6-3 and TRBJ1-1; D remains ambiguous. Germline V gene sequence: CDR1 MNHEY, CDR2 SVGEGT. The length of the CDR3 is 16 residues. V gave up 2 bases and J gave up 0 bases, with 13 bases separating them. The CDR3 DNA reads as TGTGCCAGCAGTTACGGTGGGGAAAATTTGAACACTGAAGCTTTCTTT. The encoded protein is CASSYGGENLNTEAFF.

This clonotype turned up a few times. CDR3 amino acids: CATSRSSGYEQYF. CDR3 nucleotide sequence: TGTGCCACCAGCAGATCCTCCGGCTACGAGCAGTACTTC. The gene calls are TRBV15 and TRBJ2-7; no clear D gene. Trimming took 2 bases from V and 3 from J, leaving 8 bases between them. The CDR3 is made up of 13 amino acids. Per germline, CDR1 LNHNV and CDR2 YYDKDF (reference sequence).

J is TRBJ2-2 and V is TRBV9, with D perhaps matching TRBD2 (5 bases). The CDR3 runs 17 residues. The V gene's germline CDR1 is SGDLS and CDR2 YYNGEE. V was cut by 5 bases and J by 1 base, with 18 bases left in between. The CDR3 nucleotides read TGTGCCAGCAGGCATCCTCGCATCGGGGAGAACACCGGGGAGCTGTTTTTT. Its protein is CASRHPRIGENTGELFF.

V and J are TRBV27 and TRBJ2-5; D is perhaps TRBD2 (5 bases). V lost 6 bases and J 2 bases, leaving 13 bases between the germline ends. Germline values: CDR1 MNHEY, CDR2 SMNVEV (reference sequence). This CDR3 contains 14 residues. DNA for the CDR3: TGTGCCAGCAGAGGACTGGCGGTACAAGAGACCCAGTACTTC. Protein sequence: CASRGLAVQETQYF.

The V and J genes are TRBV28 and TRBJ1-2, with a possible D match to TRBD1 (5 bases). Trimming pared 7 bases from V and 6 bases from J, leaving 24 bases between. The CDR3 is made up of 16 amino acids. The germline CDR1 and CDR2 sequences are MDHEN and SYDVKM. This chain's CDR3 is CASTKLPGGGIDGYTF. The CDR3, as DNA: TGTGCCAGCACTAAACTCCCCGGGGGGGGGATAGATGGCTACACCTTC.

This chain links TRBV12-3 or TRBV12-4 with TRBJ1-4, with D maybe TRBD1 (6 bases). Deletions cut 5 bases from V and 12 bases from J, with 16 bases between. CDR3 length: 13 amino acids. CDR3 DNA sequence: TGTGCCAGCAGTCCTAACGGACAGCCGGAACTGTTTTTT. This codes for CASSPNGQPELFF.

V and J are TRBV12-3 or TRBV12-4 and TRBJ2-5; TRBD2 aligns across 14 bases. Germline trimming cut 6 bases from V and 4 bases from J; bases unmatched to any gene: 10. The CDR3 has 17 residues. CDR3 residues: CASSSGLAGVRVETQYF. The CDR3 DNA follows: TGTGCCAGCAGCTCGGGACTAGCGGGAGTTCGTGTAGAGACCCAGTACTTC.

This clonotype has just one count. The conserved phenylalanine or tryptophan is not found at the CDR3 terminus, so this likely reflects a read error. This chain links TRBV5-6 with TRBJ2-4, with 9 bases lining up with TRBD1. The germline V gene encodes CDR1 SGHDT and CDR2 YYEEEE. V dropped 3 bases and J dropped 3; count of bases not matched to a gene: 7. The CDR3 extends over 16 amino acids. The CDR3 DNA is TGTGCCAGCAGCTCAACCGGACAGGGGCTCAAAAACATTCAGTACTTA. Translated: CASSSTGQGLKNIQYL.

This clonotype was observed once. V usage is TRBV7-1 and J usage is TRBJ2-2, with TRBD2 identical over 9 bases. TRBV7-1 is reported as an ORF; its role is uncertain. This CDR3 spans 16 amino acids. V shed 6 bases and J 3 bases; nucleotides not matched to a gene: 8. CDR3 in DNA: TGTGCCAGCAGACCCGGGACTAGCTTAGACACCGGGGAGCTGTTTTTT. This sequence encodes CASRPGTSLDTGELFF.

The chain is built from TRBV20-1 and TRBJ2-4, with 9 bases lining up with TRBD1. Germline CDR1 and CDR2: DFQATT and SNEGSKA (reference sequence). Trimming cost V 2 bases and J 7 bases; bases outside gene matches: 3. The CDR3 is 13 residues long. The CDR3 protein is CSARPGTGNIQYF. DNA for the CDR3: TGCAGTGCTAGACCCGGGACAGGGAACATTCAGTACTTC.

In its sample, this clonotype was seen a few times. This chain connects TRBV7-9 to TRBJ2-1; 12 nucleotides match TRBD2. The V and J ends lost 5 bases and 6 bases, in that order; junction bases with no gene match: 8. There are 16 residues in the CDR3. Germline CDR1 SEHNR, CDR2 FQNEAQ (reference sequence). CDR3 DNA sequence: TGTGCCAGCAGCCCTACGACTAGCGGGAGCGTCAATGAGCAGTTCTTC. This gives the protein CASSPTTSGSVNEQFF.

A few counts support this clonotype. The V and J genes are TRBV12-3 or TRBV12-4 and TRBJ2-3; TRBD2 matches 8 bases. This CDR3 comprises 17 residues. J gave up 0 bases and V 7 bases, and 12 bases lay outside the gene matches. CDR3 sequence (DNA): TGTGCCAGCATCACTCGCTGGACTAGCCCTAGCACAGATACGCAGTATTTT. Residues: CASITRWTSPSTDTQYF.

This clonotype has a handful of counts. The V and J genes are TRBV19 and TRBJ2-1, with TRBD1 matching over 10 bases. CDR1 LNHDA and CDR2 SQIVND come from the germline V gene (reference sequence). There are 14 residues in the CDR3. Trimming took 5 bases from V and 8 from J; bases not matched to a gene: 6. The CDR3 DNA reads TGTGCCAGTAGTTTCCGGGACAGGGGAGATGAGCAGTTCTTC. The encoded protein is CASSFRDRGDEQFF.

The CDR3 is CASTRLEGNYGYTF. CDR3 DNA: TGTGCCAGCACCCGACTGGAGGGAAACTATGGCTACACCTTC. The rearrangement uses TRBV27 and TRBJ1-2; unclear D gene. This CDR3 contains 14 residues. Trimming stripped 7 bases from V and 2 bases from J, with 14 bases between. CDR1 and CDR2 (germline): MNHEY, SMNVEV (reference sequence).